These 24 T cell receptor beta chains came from one sample sequenced in a study of T cell clonality in common variable immunodeficiency. Some clones are missing from TCRdb's copy, which holds only in-frame ones; the method was immunoSEQ multiplex PCR. The sample gives some 50,000 clones, none seen only once, and the top ten clones hold about 1.8%. The sequencing sample was made of peripheral blood mononuclear cells. Receptors were obtained from a person aged 18 to 70 in good health.

This clone occurred many times. The missing CDR3 end, 3 residues past where the read stops, is filled in from the germline J gene. This chain uses TRBV5-1 with TRBJ1-6; 8 positions agree with TRBD1. CDR1 and CDR2 (germline): SGHRS, YFSETQ. V dropped 1 base and J dropped 8; count of bases not matched to a gene: 8. There are 16 residues in the CDR3. CDR3 loop: CASSLNQGAPDSPLHF. The CDR3 DNA, read in part, is TGCGCCAGCAGCTTGAACCAGGGGGCGCCTGATTCACCC.

Ten or more counts support this clone. The read is 3 residues too short to cover the CDR3 end, so that end is filled in from the germline J gene. This rearrangement joins TRBV6-2 or TRBV6-3 to TRBJ1-5, with TRBD1 as a possible D gene (5 bases). Trimming stripped 6 bases from V and 5 bases from J, with 20 bases between. CDR3 length: 16 amino acids. The germline V gene encodes CDR1 MNHEY and CDR2 SVGEGT. CDR3 loop: CASSPLSQQADQPQHF. The DNA read from the CDR3 is TGTGCCAGCAGCCCGCTCTCCCAACAGGCGGATCAGCCC.

This clone was picked up many times. The CDR3 end falls 3 residues outside the read, so it is completed with the germline J gene. The rearrangement links TRBV5-6 to TRBJ2-7; a possible D gene is TRBD1 (6 bases). Germline CDR1 reads SGHDT; CDR2 reads YYEEEE. This CDR3 is 14 amino acids long. The V gene lost 0 bases and the J gene lost 4 bases, with 11 bases spanning the gap. The part of the CDR3 DNA that was read is TGTGCCAGCAGCTTGGGGGAACAGGGATACGAG. It specifies CASSLGEQGYE. The complete CDR3 reads CASSLGEQGYEQYF.

This clone occurred many times. The read finishes 3 residues shy of the CDR3 end, and the germline J gene is used to complete it. This chain uses TRBV20-1 with TRBJ1-4; 10 bases map to TRBD1. Germline V CDR1 and CDR2: DFQATT, SNEGSKA (reference sequence). The length of the CDR3 is 14 residues. The ends lost 5 bases at V and 7 bases at J; junction bases unmatched: 7. This CDR3 reads CSAPYGQGGEKLFF. CDR3 bases read: TGCAGTGCTCCCTATGGACAGGGGGGTGAAAAA.

In this sample, this clone turned up many times. The CDR3 end lies 3 residues beyond the end of the read and is filled in from the germline J gene. This chain connects TRBV10-3 to TRBJ2-7; 8 bases are shared with TRBD2. This CDR3 has 14 residues. Trimming took 4 bases from V and 0 from J; bases not matched to a gene: 2. CDR1 and CDR2 (germline): ENHRY, SYGVKD. The CDR3 sequence: CAISGGRSSYEQYF. CDR3 DNA (partial): TGTGCCATCAGTGGCGGGAGGAGCTCCTACGAG.

This clone was found many times. The read halts 3 residues ahead of the CDR3 end, with the missing end drawn from the germline J gene. V is TRBV5-1 and J is TRBJ2-1; 11 nucleotides align to TRBD2. Trimming cost V 4 bases and J 9 bases; bases outside gene matches: 12. This CDR3 spans 16 amino acids. The germline V gene has CDR1 SGHRS and CDR2 YFSETQ. The CDR3 sequence: CASSAMGLADGGEQFF. The CDR3 bases that were read are TGCGCCAGCAGCGCCATGGGACTAGCGGACGGGGGTGAG.

This clone was seen many times. The read comes to an end 3 residues before the CDR3 does, leaving the germline J gene to fill in the end. The chain carries TRBV7-9 and TRBJ2-7; tentatively, D is TRBD2 (5 bases). The CDR3 runs to 15 residues. The germline gives CDR1 SEHNR, CDR2 FQNEAQ (reference sequence). The ends were cut back, 4 bases at V and 3 bases at J, with 16 bases in the middle. The sequenced CDR3 bases are TGTGCCAGCAGCTCGAAACGGGGAGAGGGCTACGAG. It translates to CASSSKRGEGYE. The full-length CDR3 reads as CASSSKRGEGYEQYF.

In its sample, this clone was seen many times. The read ends 3 residues before the CDR3 terminus; that terminus is restored from the germline J gene. The chain is built from TRBV29-1 and TRBJ1-2, with D possibly being TRBD1 (5 bases). This CDR3 has 14 amino acids. V lost 0 bases and J 2 bases, leaving 10 bases between the germline ends. The germline CDR1 and CDR2 sequences are SQVTM and ANQGSEA. CDR3 loop: CSVEEEGVNYGYTF. The covered CDR3 bases are TGCAGCGTTGAAGAGGAAGGGGTGAACTATGGC.

There are many counts of this clone. The CDR3 goes on 3 residues after the read ends, and that part is filled in from the germline J gene. This chain joins TRBV20-1 and TRBJ2-3; a possible D gene is TRBD1 (6 bases). The CDR3 length is 17 residues. The V end lost 1 base, the J end lost 1 base, and 18 bases lay between the germline ends. The V gene's germline CDR1 is DFQATT and CDR2 SNEGSKA (reference sequence). CDR3 protein: CSARGQDDTWGTDTQYF. Incomplete CDR3 DNA: TGCAGTGCTAGAGGACAGGACGATACTTGGGGCACAGATACG.

This clone was counted only a few times. With the read ending 3 residues before the CDR3 end, the germline J gene is used to fill in that end. The J gene is TRBJ2-7, the V gene TRBV7-9, with D perhaps matching TRBD1 (6 bases). The length of the CDR3 is 15 residues. V was cut by 7 bases and J by 3 bases, with 19 bases left in between. Germline V gene sequence: CDR1 SEHNR, CDR2 FQNEAQ (reference sequence). The CDR3 is CASTTTPGQGYEQYF. The part of the CDR3 DNA that was read is TGTGCCAGCACGACCACGCCGGGACAAGGCTACGAG.

This clone has at least ten counts. The read ends 3 residues shy of where the CDR3 ends; the end is completed using the germline J gene. V gene TRBV20-1 combines with J gene TRBJ2-3, with D possibly matching TRBD1 (6 bases). Germline V CDR1 and CDR2: DFQATT, SNEGSKA (reference sequence). The CDR3 totals 13 residues. The CDR3 DNA, read in part, is TGCAGTGCTATCCTCCAGGGGCAAGAGACG. This codes for CSAILQGQET. The whole CDR3 protein reads CSAILQGQETQYF.

This clone was observed at least ten times. The CDR3 goes on 3 residues after the read ends, and that part is filled in from the germline J gene. The V and J genes are TRBV5-1 and TRBJ1-1; no reliable D call. V was cut by 3 bases and J by 6 bases, with 15 bases left in between. CDR1 is SGHRS and CDR2 is YFSETQ in the germline V gene. The CDR3 loop spans 14 amino acids. The sequenced part of the CDR3 DNA is TGCGCCAGCAGCTCTCTGGGTACTATGGCTGAA. Protein product: CASSSLGTMAE. The CDR3 in full is CASSSLGTMAEAFF.

The table lists this clone with many counts. The read finishes 3 residues shy of the CDR3 end, and the germline J gene is used to complete it. V is TRBV20-1 and J is TRBJ2-5, with D perhaps matching TRBD1 (5 bases). The CDR3 sequence is 12 residues long. Trimming removed 8 bases at V and 5 bases at J, with 15 bases between. CDR1 is DFQATT and CDR2 is SNEGSKA in the germline V gene (reference sequence). Partial CDR3 DNA: TGCAGTTCCCTCCAGGCAGGGGAGACC. It codes for CSSLQAGET. The CDR3 in full is CSSLQAGETQYF.

This clone was counted ten times or more. The read stops 3 residues short of the end of the CDR3; the missing end is completed from the germline J gene. This sequence joins TRBV4-1 and TRBJ2-7; TRBD1 agrees at 11 bases. Germline CDR1 reads MGHRA; CDR2 reads YSYEKL. V lost 3 bases to trimming and J lost 6 bases; unmatched junction nucleotides: 7. The CDR3 length is 15 residues. CDR3 sequence reads: CASSQGQGGTSEQYF. The DNA read from the CDR3 is TGCGCCAGCAGCCAGGGACAGGGGGGTACGAGCGAG.

Many counts were recorded for this clone. CDR3 sequence: CASKPGLSGTDTQYF. The CDR3 DNA, read in part, is TGTGCCAGCAAACCGGGACTTTCAGGGACAGATACG. The rearrangement links TRBV5-5 to TRBJ2-3, with D tentatively TRBD2 (6 bases). The CDR3 end is not reached by the read, which stops 3 residues before it; the germline J gene fills it in. The length of the CDR3 is 15 residues. V lost 6 bases and J 3 bases, leaving 17 bases between the germline ends. CDR1 is SGHKS and CDR2 is YYEKEE in the germline V gene (reference sequence).

About this clone: The sample carries other DNA sequences with the same CDR3. CDR3 region: CASSPGQNTEAFF. The CDR3 bases that were read are TGTGCCAGCTCACCGGGACAAAACACTGAA. The V and J genes are TRBV18 and TRBJ1-1; perhaps TRBD1 as D (6 bases). The read stops 3 residues short of the end of the CDR3; the missing end is completed from the germline J gene. V gave up 3 bases and J gave up 2 bases, with 7 bases separating them. From germline, CDR1 is KGHSH and CDR2 LQKENI. The CDR3 is made up of 13 amino acids.

This clone has at least ten counts. CDR3 DNA (partial): TGCGCCAGCAGCTTGGAACCAGGCCATGCCTACGAG. It yields the protein CASSLEPGHAYE. The full CDR3 protein reads CASSLEPGHAYEQYF. This rearrangement joins TRBV5-1 to TRBJ2-7; the D is unclear. Sequencing ends 3 residues short of the CDR3 end; the germline J gene provides the rest. The CDR3 has 15 residues. CDR1 and CDR2 from the germline V gene are SGHRS and YFSETQ. Trimming left V 0 bases short and J 2 bases short, with 12 bases between.

This clone was seen ten or more times. The read ends 3 residues shy of where the CDR3 ends; the end is completed using the germline J gene. The rearrangement uses TRBV6-2 or TRBV6-3 and TRBJ2-1; possibly TRBD2 for D (5 bases). There are 15 residues in the CDR3. Germline lookup yields CDR1 MNHEY and CDR2 SVGEGT. V was clipped by 7 bases and J by 1 base, with 14 bases between them. The CDR3 is CASTPQSGSYNEQFF. The part of the CDR3 DNA that was read is TGTGCCAGCACCCCCCAAAGCGGTTCCTACAATGAG.

This clone was counted ten times or more. The read ends 3 residues shy of where the CDR3 ends; the end is completed using the germline J gene. The gene calls are TRBV4-2 and TRBJ2-6, with TRBD1 as a possible D gene (5 bases). V gave up 4 bases and J gave up 4 bases, with 17 bases separating them. CDR3 length: 17 amino acids. CDR1 is LGHNA, CDR2 YNFKEQ, per germline. The CDR3 spells CASSPTGVLGGANVLTF. CDR3 DNA (partial): TGTGCCAGCAGCCCTACAGGCGTCCTCGGCGGGGCCAACGTC.

With respect to this clone: The CDR3 extends 3 residues past the end of the read, so its final part is completed from the germline J gene. V usage is TRBV19 and J usage is TRBJ1-1; tentative D call: TRBD1 (5 bases). This CDR3 contains 16 residues. Germline V gene lookup returns CDR1 LNHDA and CDR2 SQIVND (reference sequence). The CDR3 bases that were read are TGTGCCAGTAGTATCCCTCCTAGCGGGGGAGTGGAGACC. This sequence encodes CASSIPPSGGVET. The CDR3 in its entirety is CASSIPPSGGVETAFF.

This clone was detected ten times or more. The read comes to an end 3 residues before the CDR3 does, leaving the germline J gene to fill in the end. This chain uses TRBV29-1 with TRBJ2-5, with D unresolved. The V end lost 1 base, the J end lost 1 base, and 10 bases lay between the germline ends. The CDR3 is 14 amino acids. The germline gives CDR1 SQVTM, CDR2 ANQGSEA. This chain's CDR3 is CSVEGWQSQETQYF. CDR3 bases read: TGCAGCGTTGAAGGTTGGCAGAGCCAAGAGACC.

This clone was counted a few times. The covered CDR3 bases are TGTGCCAGTAGAGACAGAACAGGGGGAACTAATGAAAAA. Protein: CASRDRTGGTNEK. The complete CDR3 protein is CASRDRTGGTNEKLFF. The chain uses TRBV19 and TRBJ1-4; 8 nucleotides agree with TRBD1. The CDR3 end is not reached by the read, which stops 3 residues before it; the germline J gene fills it in. CDR1 LNHDA and CDR2 SQIVND come from the germline V gene (reference sequence). Trimming removed 6 bases from V and 1 base from J; junction bases left unmatched: 7. This CDR3 is built from 16 residues.

This clone was detected a few times. This may stem from a read error, because a much larger clone lies one nucleotide away. The CDR3 extends 3 residues past the end of the read, so its final part is completed from the germline J gene. The rearrangement links TRBV7-6 to TRBJ2-3, with D perhaps TRBD1 (5 bases). The germline V gene encodes CDR1 SGHVS and CDR2 FNYEAQ. This CDR3 is built from 13 residues. CDR3 region: CASSLQEHRPQYF. The CDR3 DNA, read in part, is TGTGCCAGCAGCTTACAAGAACACAGGCCG.

This clone was seen many times. The sequence runs out 3 residues before the end of the CDR3; the remainder is reconstructed from the germline J gene. V gene TRBV20-1 combines with J gene TRBJ1-1; maybe TRBD1 (5 bases). The CDR3 length is 12 residues. CDR1 and CDR2 (germline): DFQATT, SNEGSKA (reference sequence). The germline V and J ends were trimmed by 2 bases and 3 bases, with 7 bases remaining between them. CDR3 DNA (partial): TGCAGTGCTAGACAGACAGACACTGAA. This codes for CSARQTDTE. The CDR3 in its entirety is CSARQTDTEAFF.